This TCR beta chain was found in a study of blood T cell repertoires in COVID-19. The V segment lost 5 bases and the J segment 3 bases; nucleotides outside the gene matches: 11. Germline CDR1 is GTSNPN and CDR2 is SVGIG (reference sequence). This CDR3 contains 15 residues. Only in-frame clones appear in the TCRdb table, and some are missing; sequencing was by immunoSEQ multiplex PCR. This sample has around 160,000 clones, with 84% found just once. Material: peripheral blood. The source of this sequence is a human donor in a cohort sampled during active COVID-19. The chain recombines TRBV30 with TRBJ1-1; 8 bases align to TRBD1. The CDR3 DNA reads TGTGCCTGGCGTCTCAGGGGGCGGATGGACACTGAAGCTTTCTTT. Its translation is CAWRLRGRMDTEAFF.